The present TCR beta chain was sequenced within a study of blood T cell repertoires in COVID-19. Overall study: The study drew acute and convalescent COVID-19 samples from the United States, Italy and Spain. The cDNA or gDNA used as material had been derived from T cells, B-cell-depleted T cells, or PBMCs.

In the authors' methods: Estimation of nucleated cell counts was performed using reference gene primer amplification. Here immunoSEQ multiplex PCR was the method, and the copy in TCRdb shows in-frame clones only, minus some. Clone size and V and J calls were adopted from that table, with D and trimming inferred from the DNA. This sample has about 250,000 clones; approximately 80% occur once, and the top ten carry more than 6%. CDR3 size: 15 residues. The V end was cut by 2 bases, the J end by 4 bases, with 11 bases between. The germline V gene has CDR1 LGHDT and CDR2 YNNKEL (reference sequence). The sequence was obtained from a woman in her sixties or seventies with active or convalescent COVID-19. The genes are TRBV3-1 (or the pseudogene TRBV3-2) and TRBJ2-2, with D perhaps matching TRBD2 (5 bases). Sequencing was carried out using peripheral blood. The CDR3 nucleotides are TGTGCCAGCAGCCAATCGGGGATTTCCACCGGGGAGCTGTTTTTT. Translated, it gives CASSQSGISTGELFF.